The 30 T cell receptor beta chains below were found in one sample sequenced in a study of cytomegalovirus exposure and HLA in healthy donors. In the PCR, 60 Vbeta and 13 Jbeta primers were used. TCRdb keeps only in-frame clones here, not all; method: immunoSEQ multiplex PCR. The table records more than 200,000 clones, more than 70% of them present only once. The sequenced material came from PBMCs. These receptor sequences come from a human donor in good health.

The chain carries TRBV7-9 and TRBJ2-7, with a possible D match to TRBD1 (5 bases). CDR1 and CDR2 from the germline V gene are SEHNR and FQNEAQ (reference sequence). V was cut by 1 base and J by 3 bases, with 10 bases left in between. The CDR3 is 14 amino acids. This CDR3 is CASSLEGNYYEQYF. Written as DNA, the CDR3 is TGTGCCAGCAGCTTAGAGGGGAACTACTACGAGCAGTACTTC.

The CDR3 DNA reads as TGTGCCAGCAATTGGCCCATGGTTGAGCAGTTCTTC. Its translation: CASNWPMVEQFF. The chain carries TRBV27 and TRBJ2-1; D call uncertain. The V gene lost 7 bases and the J gene lost 9 bases, with 13 bases spanning the gap. Germline assignment: CDR1 MNHEY and CDR2 SMNVEV (reference sequence). The CDR3 is made up of 12 amino acids.

This chain connects TRBV19 to TRBJ1-2; 9 bases map to TRBD1. Germline CDR1 and CDR2: LNHDA and SQIVND (reference sequence). This CDR3 is 16 amino acids long. J lost 4 bases, V lost 6 bases, and 12 bases had no gene match. CDR3 bases: TGTGCCAGTAGCTCCCTCGAAGGGACAGGGCTCTATGGCTACACCTTC. Protein product: CASSSLEGTGLYGYTF. The full variable domain, with the rest looked up from reference TRBV19 and TRBJ1-2, is DGGITQSPKYLFRKEGQNVTLSCEQNLNHDAMYWYRQDPGQGLRLIYYSQIVNDFQKGDIAEGYSVSREKKESFPLTVTSAQKNPTAFYLCASSSLEGTGLYGYTFGSGTRLTVV.

In this sample, this clone turned up a few times. The rearrangement links TRBV4-2 to TRBJ2-7; TRBD1 matches at 7 bases. The CDR3 consists of 13 residues. Germline V gene sequence: CDR1 LGHNA, CDR2 YNFKEQ. V lost 5 bases, J lost 2 bases, and 3 bases stayed unmatched. The CDR3 DNA sequence: TGTGCCAGCAGCGATGGACAGGCCTACGAGCAGTACTTC. Protein: CASSDGQAYEQYF.

V usage is TRBV15 and J usage is TRBJ2-7, with D perhaps TRBD1 (6 bases). CDR1 is LNHNV, CDR2 YYDKDF, per germline (reference sequence). The CDR3 totals 15 residues. V was shortened by 0 bases and J by 2 bases, with 11 bases between the two germline ends. CDR3 protein: CATSREGAGTYEQYF. The CDR3 coding sequence is TGTGCCACCAGCAGAGAGGGGGCTGGAACCTACGAGCAGTACTTC. Full variable domain (remainder filled in from reference TRBV15 and TRBJ2-7): DAMVIQNPRYQVTQFGKPVTLSCSQTLNHNVMYWYQQKSSQAPKLLFHYYDKDFNNEADTPDNFQSRRPNTSFCFLDIRSPGLGDTAMYLCATSREGAGTYEQYFGPGTRLTVT.

The chain employs TRBV5-5 and TRBJ1-1; 8 bases are shared with TRBD1. V was pared by 4 bases and J by 0 bases, with 8 bases of the junction left unmatched. The CDR3 is 16 residues long. CDR1 and CDR2 (germline): SGHKS, YYEKEE (reference sequence). The CDR3 region has the DNA TGTGCCAGCAGCACGGGGACAGGACCCATGAACACTGAAGCTTTCTTT. Protein: CASSTGTGPMNTEAFF.

The chain couples TRBV4-3 to TRBJ2-2; 8 bases match TRBD2. The V gene's germline CDR1 is LGHNA and CDR2 YSLEER. The CDR3 is made up of 16 amino acids. J gave up 6 bases and V 0 bases, and 6 bases lay outside the gene matches. DNA for the CDR3: TGCGCCAGCAGCCAAGATACGGGAGGGCCGGCCGGGGAGCTGTTTTTT. It codes for CASSQDTGGPAGELFF.

This chain joins TRBV4-1 and TRBJ2-1; D is unresolved. Trimming removed 3 bases at V and 6 bases at J, with 12 bases between. The length of the CDR3 is 14 residues. Germline CDR1 MGHRA, CDR2 YSYEKL. CDR3 residues: CASSQNSLRNEQFF. The CDR3 DNA reads TGCGCCAGCAGCCAGAATAGTTTGCGCAATGAGCAGTTCTTC.

This clone turned up a few times. The V and J genes are TRBV29-1 and TRBJ2-3; perhaps TRBD1 as D (6 bases). Germline assignment: CDR1 SQVTM and CDR2 ANQGSEA. The CDR3 length is 14 residues. The V end lost 3 bases, the J end lost 1 base, and 11 bases lay between the germline ends. The CDR3 here is CSVEGATRTDTQYF. The DNA for the CDR3 is TGCAGCGTTGAGGGGGCAACGCGCACAGATACGCAGTATTTT.

CDR3 amino acids: CASIGTSGRRSTETQYF. The CDR3 bases are TGTGCCAGCATCGGGACTAGCGGAAGACGCTCTACGGAGACCCAGTACTTC. The genes are TRBV25-1 and TRBJ2-5, with 11 bases lining up with TRBD2. This CDR3 has 17 amino acids. V was pared by 7 bases and J by 5 bases, with 15 bases of the junction left unmatched. Germline V gene data show CDR1 as MGHDK and CDR2 as SYGVNS.

This chain joins TRBV5-4 and TRBJ1-1; TRBD1 matches 10 bases. The CDR3 has 18 residues. The V gene end was trimmed by 7 bases and the J gene end by 4 bases; junction bases not matched to a gene: 19. CDR1 is SGHNT, CDR2 YYREEE, per germline (reference sequence). The CDR3 is CASAFSRDRGGIGTEAFF. The CDR3, as DNA: TGTGCCAGCGCCTTCTCCCGGGACAGGGGCGGTATTGGCACTGAAGCTTTCTTT.

CDR3 coding DNA: TGTGCCAGCAGTGAAGCCGCAGGGGAGCAGCCCCAGCATTTT. Its translation: CASSEAAGEQPQHF. The V and J genes are TRBV2 and TRBJ1-5; a weak D match, TRBD1 (6 bases). The CDR3 is made up of 14 amino acids. The V end was cut by 0 bases, the J end by 7 bases, with 10 bases between. Germline CDR1 and CDR2: SNHLY and FYNNEI.

The chain employs TRBV9 and TRBJ1-5, with D possibly TRBD1 on 5 matching bases. The V and J ends lost 3 bases and 6 bases respectively, with 13 bases between them. From germline, CDR1 is SGDLS and CDR2 YYNGEE. The CDR3 covers 14 residues. CDR3 residues: CASSGGGIGQPQHF. The CDR3 nucleotides read TGTGCCAGCAGCGGGGGGGGGATAGGTCAGCCCCAGCATTTT.

The rearrangement joins TRBV4-2 to TRBJ2-7; 7 nucleotides align to TRBD1. With 0 bases clipped from V and 7 bases from J, the junction kept 9 bases outside the gene matches. Germline-derived CDR1 and CDR2 are LGHNA and YNFKEQ. The CDR3 contains 15 residues. The CDR3 here is CASSQDVDRAWEQYF. The CDR3 bases are TGTGCCAGCAGCCAAGATGTTGACAGGGCTTGGGAGCAGTACTTC.

This chain joins TRBV5-1 and TRBJ2-5; 8 bases are a match to TRBD2. Losses at the gene ends were 0 bases for V and 5 bases for J; bases not matched to a gene: 9. This CDR3 is 16 amino acids long. Germline CDR1 SGHRS, CDR2 YFSETQ. The CDR3 DNA follows: TGCGCCAGCAGCTTGGGGGGGACTAGTGCGTGGGAGACCCAGTACTTC. Translating gives CASSLGGTSAWETQYF. Using reference TRBV5-1 and TRBJ2-5 for the parts outside the CDR3, the full variable domain is KAGVTQTPRYLIKTRGQQVTLSCSPISGHRSVSWYQQTPGQGLQFLFEYFSETQRNKGNFPGRFSGRQFSNSRSEMNVSTLELGDSALYLCASSLGGTSAWETQYFGPGTRLLVL.

This clone has just one count. The chain employs TRBV28 and TRBJ2-5; TRBD2 aligns across 8 bases. Per germline, CDR1 MDHEN and CDR2 SYDVKM. The CDR3 runs 15 residues. Losses at the gene ends were 6 bases for V and 2 bases for J; bases not matched to a gene: 8. CDR3 residues: CASSQLADGQETQYF. The CDR3 coding sequence is TGTGCCAGCAGCCAACTAGCGGATGGGCAAGAGACCCAGTACTTC.

The V and J genes are TRBV5-1 and TRBJ2-1; 13 bases are shared with TRBD2. The CDR3 extends over 14 amino acids. Trimming removed 4 bases from V and 12 bases from J; junction bases left unmatched: 7. The germline V gene has CDR1 SGHRS and CDR2 YFSETQ. The DNA for the CDR3 is TGCGCCAGCAGCCTCGGACTAGCGGGAGACCGGCAGTTCTTC. This sequence encodes CASSLGLAGDRQFF.

The chain combines TRBV7-3 with TRBJ2-3; TRBD2 might be the D (5 bases). Deletions cut 5 bases from V and 0 bases from J, with 33 bases between. Looked up from germline, CDR1 is SGHTA and CDR2 is FQGTGA. The CDR3 runs to 22 residues. DNA for the CDR3: TGTGCCAGCAGCGAGTCGACTGTAGCGCGAAAATCCAGAGCGTCTAGCACAGATACGCAGTATTTT. Translated, it gives CASSESTVARKSRASSTDTQYF.

This chain uses TRBV5-1 with TRBJ2-7, with 8 bases that match TRBD2. J was trimmed by 1 base and V by 5 bases; bases with no gene match: 11. The CDR3 consists of 16 residues. Germline loops: CDR1 SGHRS, CDR2 YFSETQ. The CDR3 coding sequence is TGCGCCAGCAGAAATCTAGCGGGCGTTTTTTCCTACGAGCAGTACTTC. Its translation is CASRNLAGVFSYEQYF.

This chain connects TRBV6-5 to TRBJ2-1, with 13 positions matching TRBD2. The CDR3 extends over 16 amino acids. CDR1 is MNHEY, CDR2 SVGAGI, per germline. With 4 bases clipped from V and 9 bases from J, the junction kept 9 bases outside the gene matches. Here the CDR3 reads CASSFRTSGSAGEQFF. The CDR3 DNA sequence: TGTGCCAGCAGTTTTCGGACTAGCGGGAGCGCGGGTGAGCAGTTCTTC.

The V gene is TRBV28, the J gene TRBJ2-1, with unresolved D. The CDR3 has 14 residues. Deletions cut 8 bases from V and 2 bases from J, with 13 bases between. Germline CDR1 and CDR2: MDHEN and SYDVKM. CDR3 in DNA: TGTGCCAGCGGTCCGTGGGCTACCTACAATGAGCAGTTCTTC. Protein sequence: CASGPWATYNEQFF.

The chain combines TRBV7-8 with TRBJ2-7; 8 nucleotides line up with TRBD2. Trimming cost V 5 bases and J 4 bases; bases outside gene matches: 4. This CDR3 spans 13 amino acids. From germline, CDR1 is SGHVS and CDR2 FQNEAQ. The CDR3, as DNA: TGTGCCAGCAGCAAAGCGGGAGCATACGAGCAGTACTTC. It yields the protein CASSKAGAYEQYF.

The chain uses TRBV7-9 and TRBJ2-5; the D is unclear. In germline, CDR1 is SEHNR, CDR2 FQNEAQ (reference sequence). This CDR3 comprises 14 residues. Trimming left V 3 bases short and J 2 bases short, with 10 bases between. The CDR3 loop is CASSFGSVQETQYF. The CDR3 nucleotides read TGTGCCAGCAGCTTCGGGTCAGTACAAGAGACCCAGTACTTC.

In its sample, this clone was seen a few times. V and J are TRBV5-6 and TRBJ1-2, with D possibly matching TRBD1 (5 bases). V lost 5 bases to trimming and J lost 0 bases, with 11 bases between them. This CDR3 comprises 14 residues. Germline V lookup: CDR1 SGHDT, CDR2 YYEEEE. CDR3 bases: TGTGCCAGCAGACCCCAGGGCCCTAACTATGGCTACACCTTC. As protein: CASRPQGPNYGYTF.

V and J are TRBV7-6 and TRBJ2-1; 11 bases match TRBD2. The CDR3 extends over 17 amino acids. The ends lost 5 bases at V and 2 bases at J; junction bases unmatched: 8. Per germline, CDR1 SGHVS and CDR2 FNYEAQ. CDR3 amino acids: CASSDGTSGPTYNEQFF. Here the CDR3 DNA reads TGTGCCAGCAGCGACGGGACTAGCGGACCCACCTACAATGAGCAGTTCTTC.

This chain uses TRBV4-1 with TRBJ1-4; tentatively, D is TRBD1 (6 bases). CDR3 length equals 15 residues. In germline, CDR1 is MGHRA, CDR2 YSYEKL. Trimming removed 0 bases from V and 6 bases from J, with 11 bases in between. CDR3: CASSQETGPDEKLFF. In DNA, the CDR3 is TGCGCCAGCAGCCAAGAGACAGGTCCGGATGAAAAACTGTTTTTT.

This clone has a single count. Germline and junction disagree at one end, which may indicate a read error. The CDR3: CATSRVGGSSCEQYF. The CDR3 DNA is TGTGCCACCAGCAGAGTGGGGGGAAGCTCCTGCGAGCAGTACTTC. The V gene is TRBV15, the J gene TRBJ2-7, with D perhaps matching TRBD2 (6 bases). There are 15 residues in the CDR3. The germline CDR1 and CDR2 sequences are LNHNV and YYDKDF (reference sequence).

The chain couples TRBV5-1 to TRBJ2-3; the match to TRBD1 covers 9 bases. The V gene's germline CDR1 is SGHRS and CDR2 YFSETQ. V lost 4 bases, J lost 4 bases, and 7 bases stayed unmatched. This CDR3 comprises 15 residues. The CDR3 here is CASSPGQGSADTQYF. CDR3 coding DNA: TGCGCCAGCAGCCCCGGACAGGGGAGCGCAGATACGCAGTATTTT.

This chain joins TRBV10-3 and TRBJ1-2, with TRBD1 identical over 10 bases. Germline V gives CDR1 ENHRY, CDR2 SYGVKD. V trimming: 6 bases; J trimming: 7 bases; junction bases outside the gene matches: 2. CDR3 length equals 12 residues. The CDR3 spells CAIRGQGSGYTF. The CDR3 DNA is TGTGCCATCAGGGGACAGGGGTCTGGCTACACCTTC.

The V gene is TRBV12-5, the J gene TRBJ2-7; 9 nucleotides align to TRBD2. This CDR3 is 12 amino acids long. Germline V gene lookup returns CDR1 LGHNT and CDR2 FRNRAP. Here the CDR3 reads CVAGGTPYEQYF. The CDR3 DNA is TGTGTCGCGGGAGGGACGCCCTACGAGCAGTACTTC. Filled out from reference TRBV12-5 and TRBJ2-7, the complete variable domain reads DARVTQTPRHKVTEMGQEVTMRCQPILGHNTVFWYRQTMMQGLELLAYFRNRAPLDDSGMPKDRFSAEMPDATLATLKIQPSEPRDSAVYFCVAGGTPYEQYFGPGTRLTVT.